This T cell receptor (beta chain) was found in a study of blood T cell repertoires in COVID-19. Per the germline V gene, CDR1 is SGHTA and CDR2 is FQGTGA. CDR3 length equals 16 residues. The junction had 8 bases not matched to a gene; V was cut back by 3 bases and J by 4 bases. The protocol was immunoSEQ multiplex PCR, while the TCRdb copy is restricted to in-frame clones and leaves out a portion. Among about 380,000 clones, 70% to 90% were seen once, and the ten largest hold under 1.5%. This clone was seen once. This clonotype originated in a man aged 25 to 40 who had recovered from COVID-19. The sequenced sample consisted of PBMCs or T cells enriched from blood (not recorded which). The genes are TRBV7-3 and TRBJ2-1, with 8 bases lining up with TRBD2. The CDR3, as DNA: TGTGCCAGCAGCTTCAGAGGCGGGGGGTTATACAATGAGCAGTTCTTC. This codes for CASSFRGGGLYNEQFF.